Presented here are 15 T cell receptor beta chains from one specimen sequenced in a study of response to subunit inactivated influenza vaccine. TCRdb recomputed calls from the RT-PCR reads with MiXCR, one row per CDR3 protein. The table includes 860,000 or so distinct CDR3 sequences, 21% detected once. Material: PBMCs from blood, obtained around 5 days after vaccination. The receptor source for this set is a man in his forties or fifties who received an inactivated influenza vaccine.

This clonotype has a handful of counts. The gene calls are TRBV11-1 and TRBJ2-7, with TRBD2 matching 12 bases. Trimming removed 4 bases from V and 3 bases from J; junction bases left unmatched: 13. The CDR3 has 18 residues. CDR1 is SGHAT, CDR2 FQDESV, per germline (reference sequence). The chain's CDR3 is CASSSGLAGPTPFYEQYF. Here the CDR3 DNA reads TGTGCCAGCAGCTCCGGACTAGCGGGACCGACCCCTTTCTACGAGCAGTACTTC. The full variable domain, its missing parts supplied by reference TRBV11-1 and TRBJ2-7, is EAEVAQSPRYKITEKSQAVAFWCDPISGHATLYWYRQILGQGPELLVQFQDESVVDDSQLPKDRFSAERLKGVDSTLKIQPAELGDSAMYLCASSSGLAGPTPFYEQYFGPGTRLTVT.

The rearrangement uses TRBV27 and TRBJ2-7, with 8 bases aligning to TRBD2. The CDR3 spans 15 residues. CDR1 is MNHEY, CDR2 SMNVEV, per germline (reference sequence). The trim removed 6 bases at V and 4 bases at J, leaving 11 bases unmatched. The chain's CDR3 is CASRPSSGWLYEQYF. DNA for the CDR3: TGTGCCAGCAGACCATCTAGCGGGTGGTTGTACGAGCAGTACTTC.

The CDR3, as DNA: TGTGCCAGCAGCGCAGAGAGTGGAAATGAGCAGTTCTTC. Its translation: CASSAESGNEQFF. The V call is TRBV12-3 or TRBV12-4, the J call TRBJ2-1; the D is unclear. Trimming left V 6 bases short and J 7 bases short, with 13 bases between. CDR3 length equals 13 residues.

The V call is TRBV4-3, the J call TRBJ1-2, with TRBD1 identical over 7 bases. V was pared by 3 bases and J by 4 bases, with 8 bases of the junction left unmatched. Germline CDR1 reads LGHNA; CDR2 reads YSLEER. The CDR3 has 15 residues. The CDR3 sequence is CASSQEPGTAYGYTF. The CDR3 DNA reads TGCGCCAGCAGCCAGGAACCCGGGACAGCCTATGGCTACACCTTC.

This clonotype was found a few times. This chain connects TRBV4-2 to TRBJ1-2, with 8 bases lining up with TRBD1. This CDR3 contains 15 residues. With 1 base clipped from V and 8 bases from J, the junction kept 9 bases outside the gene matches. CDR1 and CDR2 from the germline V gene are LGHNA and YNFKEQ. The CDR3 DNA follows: TGTGCCAGCAGCCAAGCTCTGACAGGGGTGGAGGGCTACACCTTC. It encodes CASSQALTGVEGYTF.

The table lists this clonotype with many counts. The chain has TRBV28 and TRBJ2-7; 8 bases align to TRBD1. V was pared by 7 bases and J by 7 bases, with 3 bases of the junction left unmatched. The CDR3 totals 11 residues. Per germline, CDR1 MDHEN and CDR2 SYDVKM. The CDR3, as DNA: TGTGCCAGCACCTACAGGGGGGAGCAGTACTTC. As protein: CASTYRGEQYF.

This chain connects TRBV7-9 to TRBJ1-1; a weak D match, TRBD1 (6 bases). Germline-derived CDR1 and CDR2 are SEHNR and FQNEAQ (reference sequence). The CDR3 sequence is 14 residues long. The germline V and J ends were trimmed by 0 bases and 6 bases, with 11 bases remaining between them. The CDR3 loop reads CASSLAGRTAEAFF. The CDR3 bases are TGTGCCAGCAGCTTAGCGGGCCGGACAGCTGAAGCTTTCTTT. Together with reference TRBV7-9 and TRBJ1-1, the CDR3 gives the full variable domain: DTGVSQNPRHKITKRGQNVTFRCDPISEHNRLYWYRQTLGQGPEFLTYFQNEAQLEKSRLLSDRFSAERPKGSFSTLEIQRTEQGDSAMYLCASSLAGRTAEAFFGQGTRLTVV.

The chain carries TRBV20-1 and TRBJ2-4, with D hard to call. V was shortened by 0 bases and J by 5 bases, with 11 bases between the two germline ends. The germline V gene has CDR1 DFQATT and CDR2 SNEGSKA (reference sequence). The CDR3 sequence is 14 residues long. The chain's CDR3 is CSARDVRRQNIQYF. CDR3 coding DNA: TGCAGTGCTAGAGATGTTCGGCGTCAAAACATTCAGTACTTC.

CDR3 sequence: CASSQVGGAYNEQFF. The CDR3 coding sequence is TGTGCCAGCAGCCAAGTTGGTGGGGCATACAATGAGCAGTTCTTC. V gene TRBV3-1 combines with J gene TRBJ2-1; weak D call: TRBD1 (5 bases). V gave up 1 base and J gave up 4 bases, with 11 bases separating them. Germline V gene data show CDR1 as LGHDT and CDR2 as YNNKEL (reference sequence). The CDR3 spans 15 residues.

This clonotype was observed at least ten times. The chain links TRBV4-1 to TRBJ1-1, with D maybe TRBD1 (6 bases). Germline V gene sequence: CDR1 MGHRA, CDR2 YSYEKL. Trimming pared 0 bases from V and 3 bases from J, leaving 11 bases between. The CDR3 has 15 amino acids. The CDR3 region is CASSQDSGADTEAFF. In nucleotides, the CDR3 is TGCGCCAGCAGCCAAGACTCGGGGGCCGACACTGAAGCTTTCTTT.

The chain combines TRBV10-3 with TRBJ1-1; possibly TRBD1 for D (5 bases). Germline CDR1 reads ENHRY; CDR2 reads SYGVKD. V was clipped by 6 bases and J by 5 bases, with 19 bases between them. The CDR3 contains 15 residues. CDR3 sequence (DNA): TGTGCCATCAGACCCAGGGCAGGTACGGAGACTGAAGCTTTCTTT. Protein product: CAIRPRAGTETEAFF.

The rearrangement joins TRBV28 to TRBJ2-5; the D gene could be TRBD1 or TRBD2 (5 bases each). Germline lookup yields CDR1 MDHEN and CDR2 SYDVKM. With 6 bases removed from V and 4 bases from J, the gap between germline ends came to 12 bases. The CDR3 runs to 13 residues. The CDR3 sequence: CASRRGAGETQYF. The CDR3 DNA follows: TGTGCCAGCAGAAGAGGGGCCGGAGAGACCCAGTACTTC.

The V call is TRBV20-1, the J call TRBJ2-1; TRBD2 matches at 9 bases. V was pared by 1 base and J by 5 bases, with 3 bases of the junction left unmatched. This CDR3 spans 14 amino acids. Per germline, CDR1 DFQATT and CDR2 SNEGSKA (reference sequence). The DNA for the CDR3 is TGCAGTGCTAGAGTAATAGCGGGAGACAATGAGCAGTTCTTC. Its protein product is CSARVIAGDNEQFF.

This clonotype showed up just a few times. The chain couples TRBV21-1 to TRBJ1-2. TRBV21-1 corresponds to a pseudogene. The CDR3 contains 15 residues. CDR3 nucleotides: TGTGCCAGCAGCAAAGCAGTTCGCGATAACTATGGCTACACCTTC. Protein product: CASSKAVRDNYGYTF.

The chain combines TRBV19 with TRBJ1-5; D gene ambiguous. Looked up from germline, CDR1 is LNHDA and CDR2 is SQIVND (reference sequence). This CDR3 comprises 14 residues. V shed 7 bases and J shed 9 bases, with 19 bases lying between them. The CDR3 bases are TGTGCCAGTACTACTGGACCTAGGTCGCTGCCCCAGCATTTT. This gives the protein CASTTGPRSLPQHF.